The 8 T cell receptor beta chains given below trace back to one sample, sequenced in a study of Graves' ophthalmopathy and Graves' hyperthyroidism. RNA transcripts yielded amplified TCR beta CDR3 regions. A first-round RT-PCR used HTBI primers, followed by a second-round multiplex PCR. MiXCR, applied by TCRdb to the multiplex PCR reads, yields one record per CDR3 protein. Among about 500,000 distinct CDR3 sequences listed, around 14% were seen once. The specimen was blood. These receptors were obtained from a woman between 25 and 40 years old with Graves' ophthalmopathy.

This clonotype was recorded at least ten times. The chain joins TRBV7-2 to TRBJ1-1, with D uncertain. V was clipped by 4 bases and J by 1 base, with 10 bases between them. The CDR3 length is 14 residues. Per the germline V gene, CDR1 is SGHTA and CDR2 is FQGNSA. The CDR3 is CASSSGLPNTEAFF. DNA of the CDR3: TGTGCCAGCAGCTCTGGTCTGCCGAACACTGAAGCTTTCTTT.

On this clonotype: It may be a read error: a sequence one base away is much more abundant. The CDR3 sequence: CSARQGAKNIKYF. DNA of the CDR3: TGCAGTGCTCGACAGGGGGCCAAAAACATTAAGTACTTC. The chain uses TRBV20-1 and TRBJ2-4; TRBD1 matches 10 bases. This CDR3 is 13 amino acids long. Germline assignment: CDR1 DFQATT and CDR2 SNEGSKA (reference sequence).

This clonotype has a count of ten or more. The J gene is TRBJ1-2, the V gene TRBV29-1; D uncertain. Trimming stripped 6 bases from V and 2 bases from J, with 10 bases between. This CDR3 region has 12 residues. Germline CDR1 SQVTM, CDR2 ANQGSEA. CDR3 region: CSVPPGNYGYTF. CDR3 bases: TGCAGCGTCCCCCCCGGCAACTATGGCTACACCTTC.

This clonotype appeared many times. V and J are TRBV27 and TRBJ2-7; D may correspond to TRBD1 or TRBD2 (6 bases each). The CDR3 is 14 residues long. CDR1 is MNHEY and CDR2 is SMNVEV in the germline V gene (reference sequence). The V end was cut by 4 bases, the J end by 2 bases, with 12 bases between. Written as DNA, the CDR3 is TGTGCCAGCAGTTATGGGGGGCAGGCCTACGAGCAGTACTTC. Protein product: CASSYGGQAYEQYF.

The table lists this clonotype with many counts. The V gene is TRBV11-3, the J gene TRBJ1-1; 8 positions match TRBD1. Looked up from germline, CDR1 is SGHNT and CDR2 is YENEEA. J lost 6 bases, V lost 3 bases, and 3 bases had no gene match. The CDR3 has 13 residues. This chain's CDR3 is CASSFQGASEAFF. The CDR3 nucleotides are TGTGCCAGCAGCTTTCAGGGGGCTTCTGAAGCTTTCTTT.

This clonotype was observed many times. The chain joins TRBV18 to TRBJ1-2, with a tentative D call TRBD1 (6 bases). Trimming left V 6 bases short and J 8 bases short, with 13 bases between. The CDR3 consists of 12 residues. The germline V gene has CDR1 KGHSH and CDR2 LQKENI. The CDR3 reads CASSSGGEGYTF. CDR3 in DNA: TGTGCCAGCTCGTCCGGGGGCGAAGGCTACACCTTC. The full variable domain, in which reference TRBV18 and TRBJ1-2 provide the parts outside the CDR3, is NAGVMQNPRHLVRRRGQEARLRCSPMKGHSHVYWYRQLPEEGLKFMVYLQKENIIDESGMPKERFSAEFPKEGPSILRIQQVVRGDSAAYFCASSSGGEGYTFGSGTRLTVV.

This chain joins TRBV15 and TRBJ1-5, with 7 bases that match TRBD1. V shed 1 base and J 4 bases; nucleotides not matched to a gene: 4. The V gene's germline CDR1 is LNHNV and CDR2 YYDKDF (reference sequence). CDR3 length equals 15 residues. DNA for the CDR3: TGTGCCACCAGCAGAGGCTCGACAGGGAATCAGCCCCAGCATTTT. Encoded protein: CATSRGSTGNQPQHF.

This clonotype was recorded many times. The genes are TRBV11-2 and TRBJ1-2, with TRBD1 matching 7 bases. The CDR3 contains 17 residues. V shed 4 bases and J 0 bases; nucleotides not matched to a gene: 11. CDR1 is SGHAT, CDR2 FQNNGV, per germline. The CDR3 nucleotides read TGTGCCAGCAGCTCCAACAGTTTGACAGGGCCTAACTATGGCTACACCTTC. This translates into CASSSNSLTGPNYGYTF. Together with reference TRBV11-2 and TRBJ1-2, the CDR3 gives the full variable domain: EAGVAQSPRYKIIEKRQSVAFWCNPISGHATLYWYQQILGQGPKLLIQFQNNGVVDDSQLPKDRFSAERLKGVDSTLKIQPAKLEDSAVYLCASSSNSLTGPNYGYTFGSGTRLTVV.